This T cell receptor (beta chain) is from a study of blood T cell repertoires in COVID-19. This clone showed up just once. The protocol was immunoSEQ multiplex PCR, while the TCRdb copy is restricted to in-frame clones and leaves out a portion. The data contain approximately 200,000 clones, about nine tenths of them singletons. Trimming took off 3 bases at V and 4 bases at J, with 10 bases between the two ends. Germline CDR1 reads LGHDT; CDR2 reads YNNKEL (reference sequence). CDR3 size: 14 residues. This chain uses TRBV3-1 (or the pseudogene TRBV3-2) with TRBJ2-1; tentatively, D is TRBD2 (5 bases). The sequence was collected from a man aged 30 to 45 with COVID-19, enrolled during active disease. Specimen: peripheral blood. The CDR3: CASSHSALYNEQFF. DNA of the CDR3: TGTGCCAGCAGCCATAGCGCACTTTACAATGAGCAGTTCTTC.